Listed below are T cell receptor beta chains from one sample, sequenced in a study of blood T cell repertoires in COVID-19. The protocol was immunoSEQ multiplex PCR, while the TCRdb copy is restricted to in-frame clones and leaves out a portion. The table shows fewer than 150,000 clones, with 84% occurring only once. Sequencing was carried out using peripheral blood. Receptor source: a woman between 35 and 50 years old with acute or convalescent COVID-19. Each CDR3 is given without its conserved first and last residue. D genes are given only for firm matches.

d_call	cdr3_length	j_call	v_call	cdr3_aa
.	12	TRBJ2-1	TRBV6-6	ASSPRGDLIEQF
TRBD2	16	TRBJ2-2	TRBV7-2	ASSLLPAGLALTGELF
.	15	TRBJ1-6	TRBV5-1	ASSLELRTREGSPLH
.	14	TRBJ2-1	TRBV9	ASSPGLPPRGHEQF
.	11	TRBJ1-5	TRBV4-1	ASSQDPDQPQH
TRBD2	13	TRBJ2-2	TRBV6-1	ASSRGTSGTGELF
TRBD2	13	TRBJ2-1	TRBV7-3	ASSLVLAGTNEQF
.	12	TRBJ1-1	TRBV5-4	ASSLIQPDTEAF
.	14	TRBJ1-4	TRBV5-6	ASSLLQGRPNEKLF
TRBD2	14	TRBJ2-5	TRBV5-1	ASSLVPSGGQETQY
.	13	TRBJ1-2	TRBV7-3	ASSLTRTGTYGYT
.	12	TRBJ1-3	TRBV29-1	SVFDRDSGNTIY
.	12	TRBJ2-1	TRBV5-6	ASGRGSSYNEQF
.	10	TRBJ1-5	TRBV14	ASSLNNQPQH
.	12	TRBJ1-5	TRBV30	AWGTNSLRQPQH
.	14	TRBJ1-1	TRBV28	ASSGVWARGGAEAF
TRBD1	13	TRBJ2-7	TRBV19	ASSDPGQIAYEQY
.	12	TRBJ2-7	TRBV2	ASSEWDNPWEQY
.	11	TRBJ1-4	TRBV7-9	ASGWTANEKLF
.	11	TRBJ1-2	TRBV15	ATETGGGYGYT
TRBD1	11	TRBJ1-2	TRBV3-1/TRBV3-2	ASSQRQGSGYT
TRBD1	13	TRBJ1-4	TRBV7-9	ASSLRQGGVEKLF